The sequence of this T cell receptor beta chain was determined in a study of T cells in Graves' hyperthyroidism and ophthalmopathy. This clonotype has a count of ten or more. The V and J ends lost 4 bases and 11 bases respectively, with 21 bases between them. The CDR3 extends over 15 amino acids. Germline values: CDR1 SGHVS, CDR2 FQNEAQ. Amplification yielded TCR beta CDR3 regions, with RNA transcripts as the source. The TCR CDR3 first-round RT-PCR relied on the HTBI primer set. TCRdb re-called the multiplex PCR reads through MiXCR, storing one row per CDR3 protein. The table lists some 340,000 distinct CDR3 sequences, around 15% of them singletons.

The chain has TRBV7-8 and TRBJ2-1, with a possible D match to TRBD2 (6 bases). This clonotype was sampled from a woman between 40 and 50 years old with Graves' ophthalmopathy. The source material was blood. CDR3 nucleotides: TGTGCCAGCAGCTCCTGGAGGGGAACGGTAATCCAGCAGTTCTTC. Protein sequence: CASSSWRGTVIQQFF.